This T cell receptor beta chain comes out of a study of early T cells in non-severe SARS-CoV-2 infection. Study at large: Unsorted whole-blood RNA was sequenced in bulk, leaving chains unpaired. Study results and limitations: Using VDJdb, the matching emphasized anti-spike CD8 responses while missing private and CD4 specificities.

V lost 6 bases and J lost 2, with 20 bases in between. The V gene's germline CDR1 is SGHAT and CDR2 FQNNGV. CDR3 length: 16 residues. The TCR library protocol attached unique molecular identifiers to the individual cDNA molecules. One entry per CDR3 protein results from TCRdb running MiXCR on the 5' RACE reads. This table has about 35,000 distinct CDR3 sequences, 6% to 8.5% appearing once. The table lists this clonotype with a few counts. What it binds is unknown. The genes are TRBV11-2 and TRBJ2-7; TRBD1 is a possible D gene (6 bases). The receptor was derived from an adult who was a healthcare worker with PCR-confirmed SARS-CoV-2 infection or an uninfected control (not recorded which). Sequencing used whole blood. CDR3 bases: TGTGCCAGCAGTCGTTACCGGGACATTAGCACCTACGAGCAGTACTTC. Translated, it gives CASSRYRDISTYEQYF.